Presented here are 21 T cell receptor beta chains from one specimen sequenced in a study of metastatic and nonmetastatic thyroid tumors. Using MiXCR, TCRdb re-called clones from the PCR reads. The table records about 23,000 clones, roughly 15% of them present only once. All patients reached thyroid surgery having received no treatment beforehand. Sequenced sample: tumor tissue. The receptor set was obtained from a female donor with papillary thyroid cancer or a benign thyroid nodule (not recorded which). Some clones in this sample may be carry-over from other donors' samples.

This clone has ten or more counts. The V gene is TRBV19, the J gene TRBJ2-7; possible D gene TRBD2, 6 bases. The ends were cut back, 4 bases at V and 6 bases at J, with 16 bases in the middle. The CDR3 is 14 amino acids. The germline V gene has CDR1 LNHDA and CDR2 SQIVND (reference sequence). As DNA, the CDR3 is TGTGCCAGTAGTACGGCTGGGGAGGCTAGCGAGCAGTACTTC. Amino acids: CASSTAGEASEQYF.

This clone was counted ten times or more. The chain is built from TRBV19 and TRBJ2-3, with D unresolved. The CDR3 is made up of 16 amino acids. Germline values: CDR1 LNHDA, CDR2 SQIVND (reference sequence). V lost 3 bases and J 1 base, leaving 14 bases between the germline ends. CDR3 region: CASSIGDLEGTDTQYF. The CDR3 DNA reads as TGTGCCAGTAGTATCGGAGATCTTGAGGGCACAGATACGCAGTATTTT.

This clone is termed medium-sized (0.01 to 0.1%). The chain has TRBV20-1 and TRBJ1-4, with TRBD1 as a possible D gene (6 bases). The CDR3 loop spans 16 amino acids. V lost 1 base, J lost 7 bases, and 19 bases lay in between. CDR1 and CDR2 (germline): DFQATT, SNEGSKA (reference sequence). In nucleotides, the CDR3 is TGCAGTGCTAGAGGGGACATGTATACCGGGGGTGAAAAACTGTTTTTT. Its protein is CSARGDMYTGGEKLFF.

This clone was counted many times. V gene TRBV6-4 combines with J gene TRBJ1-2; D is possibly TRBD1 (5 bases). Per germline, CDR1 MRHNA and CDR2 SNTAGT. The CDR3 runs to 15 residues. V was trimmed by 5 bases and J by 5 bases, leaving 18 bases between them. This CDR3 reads CASSPSPTDPYGYTF. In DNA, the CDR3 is TGTGCCAGCAGTCCTTCCCCGACAGACCCTTATGGCTACACCTTC.

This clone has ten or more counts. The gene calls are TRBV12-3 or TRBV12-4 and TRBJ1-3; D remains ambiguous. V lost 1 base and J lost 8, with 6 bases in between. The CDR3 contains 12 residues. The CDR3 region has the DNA TGTGCCAGCAGTTTAGTACCTGACACCATATATTTT. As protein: CASSLVPDTIYF.

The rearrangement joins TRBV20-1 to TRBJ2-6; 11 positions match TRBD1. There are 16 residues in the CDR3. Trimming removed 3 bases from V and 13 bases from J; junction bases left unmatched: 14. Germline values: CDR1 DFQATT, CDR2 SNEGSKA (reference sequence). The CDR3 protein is CSASPPPGTGGEVLTF. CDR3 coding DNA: TGCAGTGCTAGCCCCCCCCCCGGGACAGGGGGAGAGGTCCTGACTTTC.

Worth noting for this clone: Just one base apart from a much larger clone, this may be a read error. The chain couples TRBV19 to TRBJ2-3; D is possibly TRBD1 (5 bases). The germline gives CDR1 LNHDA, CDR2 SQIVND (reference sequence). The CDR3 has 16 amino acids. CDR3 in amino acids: CASSGAPTDRTGTQYF. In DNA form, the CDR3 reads TGTGCCAGTAGTGGTGCGCCAACGGACCGCACAGGTACGCAGTATTTT.

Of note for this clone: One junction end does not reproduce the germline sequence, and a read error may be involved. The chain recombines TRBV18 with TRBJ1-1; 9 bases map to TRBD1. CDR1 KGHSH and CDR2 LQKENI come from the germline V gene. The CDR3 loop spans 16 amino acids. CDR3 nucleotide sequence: TGTGCCAGCCCACCAGCGAGGGACAGGGAACGCACTGAAGCTTTCTTT. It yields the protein CASPPARDRERTEAFF.

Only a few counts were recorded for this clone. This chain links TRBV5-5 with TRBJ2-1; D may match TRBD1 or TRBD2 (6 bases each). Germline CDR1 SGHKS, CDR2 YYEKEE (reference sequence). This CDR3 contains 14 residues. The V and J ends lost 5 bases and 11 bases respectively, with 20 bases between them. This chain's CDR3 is CASSPAMGGSQQFF. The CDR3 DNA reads TGTGCCAGCAGTCCAGCCATGGGGGGCTCCCAGCAGTTCTTC.

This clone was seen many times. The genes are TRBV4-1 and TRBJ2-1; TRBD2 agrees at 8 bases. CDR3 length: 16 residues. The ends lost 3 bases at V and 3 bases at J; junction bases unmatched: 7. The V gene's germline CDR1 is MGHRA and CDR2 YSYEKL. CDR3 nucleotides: TGCGCCAGCAGCCAGCTAGGGACTAGGAGCTACAATGAGCAGTTCTTC. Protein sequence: CASSQLGTRSYNEQFF.

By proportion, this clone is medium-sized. Here the CDR3 DNA reads TGTGCCAGCAGCCCCGATTATCGGGGGGCGGCCTCTGGGGCCAACGTCCTGACTTTC. Translated: CASSPDYRGAASGANVLTF. The rearrangement uses TRBV25-1 and TRBJ2-6, with D maybe TRBD2 (7 bases). V lost 6 bases to trimming and J lost 0 bases, with 21 bases between them. The CDR3 is 19 residues long. Germline V gene data show CDR1 as MGHDK and CDR2 as SYGVNS.

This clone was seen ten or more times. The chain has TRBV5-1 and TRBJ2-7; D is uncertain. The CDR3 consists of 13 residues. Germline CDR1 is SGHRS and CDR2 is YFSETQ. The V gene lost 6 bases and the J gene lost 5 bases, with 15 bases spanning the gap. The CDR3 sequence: CASKPGVSDEQYF. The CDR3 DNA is TGCGCCAGCAAGCCAGGCGTGAGCGACGAGCAGTACTTC.

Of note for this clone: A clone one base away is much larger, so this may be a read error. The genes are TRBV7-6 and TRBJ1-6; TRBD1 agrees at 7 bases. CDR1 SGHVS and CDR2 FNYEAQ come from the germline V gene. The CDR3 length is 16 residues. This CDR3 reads CASSLYPGTVNSPPHF. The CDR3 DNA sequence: TGTGCCAGCAGCCTTTACCCAGGGACAGTTAATTCACCCCCCCACTTT.

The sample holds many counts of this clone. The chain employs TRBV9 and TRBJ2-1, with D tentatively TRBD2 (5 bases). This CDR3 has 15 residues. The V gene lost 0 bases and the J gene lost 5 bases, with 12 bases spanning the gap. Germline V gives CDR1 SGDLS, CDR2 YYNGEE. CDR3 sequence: CASSVAPLGNNEQFF. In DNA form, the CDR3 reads TGTGCCAGCAGCGTAGCCCCTCTCGGGAACAATGAGCAGTTCTTC.

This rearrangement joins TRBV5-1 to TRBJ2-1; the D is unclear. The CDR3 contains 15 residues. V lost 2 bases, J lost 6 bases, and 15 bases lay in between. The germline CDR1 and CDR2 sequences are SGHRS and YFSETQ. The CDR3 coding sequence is TGCGCCAGCAGCTTTTGGTCCCCTGAAGCCAATGAGCAGTTCTTC. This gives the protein CASSFWSPEANEQFF.

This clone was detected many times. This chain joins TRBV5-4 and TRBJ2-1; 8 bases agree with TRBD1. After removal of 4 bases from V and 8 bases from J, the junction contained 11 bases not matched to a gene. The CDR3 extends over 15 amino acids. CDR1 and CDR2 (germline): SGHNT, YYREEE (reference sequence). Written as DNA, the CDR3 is TGTGCCAGCAGCCACGCGGGGACAGGAGGGGATGAGCAGTTCTTC. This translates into CASSHAGTGGDEQFF.

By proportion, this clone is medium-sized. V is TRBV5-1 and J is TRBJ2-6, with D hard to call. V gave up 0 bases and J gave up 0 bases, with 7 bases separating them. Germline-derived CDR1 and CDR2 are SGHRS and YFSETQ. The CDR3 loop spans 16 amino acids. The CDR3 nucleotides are TGCGCCAGCAGCTTGGCACGGCGCTCTGGGGCCAACGTCCTGACTTTC. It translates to CASSLARRSGANVLTF.

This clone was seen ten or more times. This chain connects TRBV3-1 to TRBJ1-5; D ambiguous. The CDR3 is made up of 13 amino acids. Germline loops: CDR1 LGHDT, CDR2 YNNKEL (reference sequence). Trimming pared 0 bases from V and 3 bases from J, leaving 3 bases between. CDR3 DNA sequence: TGTGCCAGCAGCCAAGAACCCAATCAGCCCCAGCATTTT. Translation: CASSQEPNQPQHF.

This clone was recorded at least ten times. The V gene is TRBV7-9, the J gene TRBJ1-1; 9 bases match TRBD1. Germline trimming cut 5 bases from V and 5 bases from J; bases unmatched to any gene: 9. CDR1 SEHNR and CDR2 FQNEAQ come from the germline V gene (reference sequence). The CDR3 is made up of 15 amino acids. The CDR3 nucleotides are TGTGCCAGCAGCCAAAAACAGGGGGCAGGGACTGAAGCTTTCTTT. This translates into CASSQKQGAGTEAFF.

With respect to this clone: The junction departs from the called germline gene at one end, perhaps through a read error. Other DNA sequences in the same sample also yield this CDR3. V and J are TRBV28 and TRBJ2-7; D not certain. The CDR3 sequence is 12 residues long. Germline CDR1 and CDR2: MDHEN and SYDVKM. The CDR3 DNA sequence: TGTGCTAGCAGTCCCCCCGGTGTCGGGCAGTACTTC. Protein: CASSPPGVGQYF.

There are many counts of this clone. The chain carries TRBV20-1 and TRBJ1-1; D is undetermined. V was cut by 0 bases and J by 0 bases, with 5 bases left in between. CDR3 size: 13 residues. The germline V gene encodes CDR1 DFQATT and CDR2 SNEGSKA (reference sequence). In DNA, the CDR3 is TGCAGTGCTAGAGAGAATTTGAACACTGAAGCTTTCTTT. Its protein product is CSARENLNTEAFF.